This T cell receptor (beta chain) was retrieved from a study of blood T cell repertoires in COVID-19. Study in general: Some COVID-19 samples were acute and others convalescent; all came from the United States, Italy and Spain. T cells, B-cell-depleted T cells, or PBMCs provided the cDNA or gDNA that served as material.

This CDR3 is 15 amino acids long. Germline CDR1 MNHNS, CDR2 SASEGT. With 5 bases clipped from V and 5 bases from J, the junction kept 7 bases outside the gene matches. Original analysis: Scientists estimated how many nucleated cells there were by amplifying reference gene primers. The assay was immunoSEQ multiplex PCR, and TCRdb's table has in-frame clones only and misses some. V and J calls and clone size are those listed in that table; D and trimming were worked out from the DNA. There are approximately 240,000 clones in the sample; more than 70% occur only once, and 2% to 2.5% lies in the top ten.

The chain carries TRBV6-1 and TRBJ2-3; 10 nucleotides line up with TRBD2. The TCR was taken from a woman aged 40 to 50 who had recovered from COVID-19. The sequencing input was peripheral blood. The CDR3 protein is CASSSSGRAGDTQYF. Here the CDR3 DNA reads TGTGCCAGCAGTTCGAGCGGGAGGGCTGGAGATACGCAGTATTTT.